This entry lists 17 T cell receptor beta chains sequenced from one sample in a study of blood T cell repertoires in COVID-19. Some clones are missing from TCRdb's copy, which holds only in-frame ones; the method was immunoSEQ multiplex PCR. The sample yields around 64,000 clones, around 87% seen once. Sequencing used peripheral blood. The receptors were sampled from a young woman with acute or convalescent COVID-19.

V is TRBV7-9 and J is TRBJ1-4; 9 nucleotides line up with TRBD1. From germline, CDR1 is SEHNR and CDR2 FQNEAQ (reference sequence). The CDR3 is 16 amino acids. V shed 5 bases and J 5 bases; nucleotides not matched to a gene: 9. The CDR3 reads CASSIMAGQGNEKLFF. In nucleotides, the CDR3 is TGTGCCAGCAGCATTATGGCCGGACAGGGGAATGAAAAACTGTTTTTT.

The chain joins TRBV9 to TRBJ2-1; 10 bases map to TRBD2. The CDR3 totals 19 residues. J was trimmed by 0 bases and V by 3 bases; bases with no gene match: 12. Germline values: CDR1 SGDLS, CDR2 YYNGEE. Here the CDR3 reads CASSAVPGTSASSYNEQFF. The CDR3 bases are TGTGCCAGCAGCGCCGTTCCCGGGACTAGCGCGTCCTCCTACAATGAGCAGTTCTTC.

The chain employs TRBV30 and TRBJ2-3, with 9 nucleotides matching TRBD2. The CDR3 covers 13 residues. Germline CDR1 is GTSNPN and CDR2 is SVGIG (reference sequence). V shed 4 bases, J shed 6 bases, and the junction held 5 bases outside the gene matches. CDR3 nucleotide sequence: TGTGCCTGGAATAGGCGGGAGGGGGATACGCAGTATTTT. It is translated as CAWNRREGDTQYF.

The chain uses TRBV9 and TRBJ2-1, with TRBD2 identical over 10 bases. Germline V gene sequence: CDR1 SGDLS, CDR2 YYNGEE. The CDR3 length is 16 residues. With 5 bases clipped from V and 3 bases from J, the junction kept 8 bases outside the gene matches. The CDR3 loop reads CASRTLAGVVYNEQFF. The CDR3, as DNA: TGTGCCAGCAGGACCCTAGCGGGAGTCGTCTACAATGAGCAGTTCTTC.

The rearrangement joins TRBV7-2 to TRBJ2-1, with 8 bases matching TRBD2. CDR3 length equals 15 residues. The germline V gene has CDR1 SGHTA and CDR2 FQGNSA. Germline trimming cut 4 bases from V and 7 bases from J; bases unmatched to any gene: 9. The CDR3: CASSSQRGLANEQFF. The DNA of the CDR3 is TGTGCCAGCAGCTCACAGAGAGGACTAGCAAATGAGCAGTTCTTC.

This clone was detected once. The chain carries TRBV20-1 and TRBJ1-2; maybe TRBD1 (5 bases). The V end lost 1 base, the J end lost 10 bases, and 10 bases lay between the germline ends. There are 11 residues in the CDR3. CDR1 is DFQATT, CDR2 SNEGSKA, per germline (reference sequence). The CDR3: CSARGGEDYTF. CDR3 in DNA: TGCAGTGCTAGAGGAGGGGAGGACTACACCTTC.

The rearrangement joins TRBV27 to TRBJ1-5; the D is unclear. Germline V CDR1 and CDR2: MNHEY, SMNVEV (reference sequence). V was pared by 2 bases and J by 2 bases, with 10 bases between. CDR3 size: 15 residues. Written as DNA, the CDR3 is TGTGCCAGCAGTTTACGGGGTGCTGGCAATCAGCCCCAGCATTTT. This translates into CASSLRGAGNQPQHF.

The J gene is TRBJ2-7, the V gene TRBV11-2, with D perhaps TRBD1 (6 bases). The V gene lost 4 bases and the J gene lost 0 bases, with 19 bases spanning the gap. There are 17 residues in the CDR3. Germline-derived CDR1 and CDR2 are SGHAT and FQNNGV. DNA for the CDR3: TGTGCCAGCAGCTCCATCGTCAGGGGAAGGAGCTCCTACGAGCAGTACTTC. The encoded protein is CASSSIVRGRSSYEQYF.

The chain employs TRBV2 and TRBJ2-5, with 9 bases lining up with TRBD2. Unmatched junction bases numbered 7, after V lost 7 bases and J lost 4 bases. The germline gives CDR1 SNHLY, CDR2 FYNNEI. This CDR3 is 14 amino acids long. CDR3 region: CASTRAGGRETQYF. DNA of the CDR3: TGTGCCAGCACCCGAGCGGGGGGCCGAGAGACCCAGTACTTC. Looking up the rest from reference TRBV2 and TRBJ2-5 gives the full variable domain: EPEVTQTPSHQVTQMGQEVILRCVPISNHLYFYWYRQILGQKVEFLVSFYNNEISEKSEIFDDQFSVERPDGSNFTLKIRSTKLEDSAMYFCASTRAGGRETQYFGPGTRLLVL.

V is TRBV11-2 and J is TRBJ1-1; weak D call: TRBD1 (5 bases). CDR1 and CDR2 (germline): SGHAT, FQNNGV. The CDR3 has 13 residues. V gave up 5 bases and J gave up 5 bases, with 12 bases separating them. CDR3 protein: CASSPLGGTEAFF. Written as DNA, the CDR3 is TGTGCCAGCAGCCCTTTGGGGGGTACTGAAGCTTTCTTT.

CDR3 region: CASSKTGVDSPLHF. The CDR3 coding sequence is TGTGCCAGCAGCAAGACAGGGGTGGATTCACCCCTCCACTTT. This sequence joins TRBV11-2 and TRBJ1-6; 8 positions agree with TRBD1. Germline V gene lookup returns CDR1 SGHAT and CDR2 FQNNGV. Losses at the gene ends were 5 bases for V and 8 bases for J; bases not matched to a gene: 5. The CDR3 spans 14 residues.

The chain has TRBV2 and TRBJ2-2; D gene ambiguous. Between the trimmed V and J ends, which lost 6 bases and 5 bases, there was a span of 16 bases. Germline assignment: CDR1 SNHLY and CDR2 FYNNEI. The CDR3 runs 15 residues. Here the CDR3 DNA reads TGTGCCAGCAGCGTATCCCTTGGCGGAACCGGGGAGCTGTTTTTT. It translates to CASSVSLGGTGELFF.

The genes are TRBV18 and TRBJ2-1; TRBD2 aligns across 13 bases. J was trimmed by 8 bases and V by 0 bases; bases with no gene match: 4. This CDR3 spans 16 amino acids. Germline assignment: CDR1 KGHSH and CDR2 LQKENI. DNA for the CDR3: TGTGCCAGCTCACCACCCCGACTAGCGGGGGGCCATGAGCAGTTCTTC. It yields the protein CASSPPRLAGGHEQFF.

The chain combines TRBV6-2 or TRBV6-3 with TRBJ1-5, with D tentatively TRBD1 (6 bases). The CDR3 is 15 residues long. The germline CDR1 and CDR2 sequences are MNHEY and SVGEGT. V lost 0 bases and J 6 bases, leaving 12 bases between the germline ends. CDR3 nucleotide sequence: TGTGCCAGCAGTTACTCGACAGGCCAGGGTCAGCCCCAGCATTTT. Encoded protein: CASSYSTGQGQPQHF.

V is TRBV9 and J is TRBJ2-1; 10 bases are shared with TRBD2. The CDR3 extends over 17 amino acids. Germline V gene sequence: CDR1 SGDLS, CDR2 YYNGEE. Germline trimming cut 0 bases from V and 7 bases from J; bases unmatched to any gene: 10. The CDR3 DNA is TGTGCCAGCAGCGTAGAGCCTAGCGGGGGAGGTTATAATGAGCAGTTCTTC. This gives the protein CASSVEPSGGGYNEQFF.

The V call is TRBV6-2 or TRBV6-3, the J call TRBJ2-7; possibly TRBD1 for D (6 bases). The germline V gene has CDR1 MNHEY and CDR2 SVGEGT. The CDR3 totals 13 residues. The V gene lost 4 bases and the J gene lost 3 bases, with 10 bases spanning the gap. CDR3 DNA: TGTGCCAGCAGTTGGCAGGGGCTCTACGAGCAGTACTTC. Its translation: CASSWQGLYEQYF.

The genes are TRBV6-4 and TRBJ2-7; maybe TRBD2 (6 bases). The CDR3 extends over 16 amino acids. Trimming left V 2 bases short and J 1 base short, with 15 bases between. Germline assignment: CDR1 MRHNA and CDR2 SNTAGT. The CDR3 nucleotides are TGTGCCAGCAGTGACCCTGGGGGGTTCGTGTCCTACGAGCAGTACTTC. It yields the protein CASSDPGGFVSYEQYF.